A single sample gave rise to the 25 T cell receptor beta chains below, sequenced in a study of shared clonotypes between healthy human individuals. Sequenced by immunoSEQ multiplex PCR; TCRdb stores in-frame clones only, minus some. The data contain approximately 1,500,000 clones, 95% to 99% of them singletons. Sequenced material: naive CD4+ T cells sorted from blood. Subset defined: CD45RA+ positively selected. The receptors derive from a man aged 25 to 40 in good health.

The J gene is TRBJ2-4, the V gene TRBV27; D is perhaps TRBD2 (5 bases). The CDR3 spans 16 residues. Germline CDR1 MNHEY, CDR2 SMNVEV (reference sequence). Trimming took 2 bases from V and 3 from J, leaving 14 bases between them. This CDR3 is CASSLVAAEGKNIQYF. The DNA for the CDR3 is TGTGCCAGCAGTTTAGTGGCAGCAGAGGGCAAAAACATTCAGTACTTC.

J is TRBJ2-3 and V is TRBV11-3; TRBD2 matches 8 bases. CDR1 is SGHNT and CDR2 is YENEEA in the germline V gene. This CDR3 comprises 15 residues. Trimming cost V 6 bases and J 1 base; bases outside gene matches: 6. The CDR3 reads CASSYSGTGTDTQYF. In nucleotides, the CDR3 is TGTGCCAGCAGTTATAGCGGGACGGGCACAGATACGCAGTATTTT.

V and J are TRBV7-2 and TRBJ2-4; D is ambiguous. Germline loops: CDR1 SGHTA, CDR2 FQGNSA. There are 13 residues in the CDR3. V dropped 3 bases and J dropped 5 bases, with 8 bases sitting between them. In DNA, the CDR3 is TGTGCCAGCAGCTTGACGGGCGAAAACATTCAGTACTTC. This translates into CASSLTGENIQYF.

In the case of this clone: The same CDR3 arises from other DNA sequences in this sample as well. This chain joins TRBV5-1 and TRBJ2-1; TRBD2 might be the D (6 bases). V shed 4 bases and J shed 3 bases, with 14 bases lying between them. The CDR3 extends over 15 amino acids. Germline-derived CDR1 and CDR2 are SGHRS and YFSETQ. CDR3 bases: TGCGCCAGCAGCCTCCGGGACTCAAGCTACAATGAGCAGTTCTTC. Its protein product is CASSLRDSSYNEQFF. Using reference TRBV5-1 and TRBJ2-1 for the parts outside the CDR3, the full variable domain is KAGVTQTPRYLIKTRGQQVTLSCSPISGHRSVSWYQQTPGQGLQFLFEYFSETQRNKGNFPGRFSGRQFSNSRSEMNVSTLELGDSALYLCASSLRDSSYNEQFFGPGTRLTVL.

This clone was recorded only once. The sample holds other DNA sequences that translate to the same CDR3. The chain carries TRBV30 and TRBJ1-3; no clear D gene. V lost 0 bases, J lost 7 bases, and 4 bases lay in between. Germline-derived CDR1 and CDR2 are GTSNPN and SVGIG (reference sequence). CDR3 length: 11 residues. DNA for the CDR3: TGTGCCTGGAGTGTCGGGAACACCATATATTTT. Residues: CAWSVGNTIYF.

J is TRBJ2-3 and V is TRBV12-2; no check of the table's D call, TRBD2, against the DNA was made. TRBV12-2 has pseudogene status. The CDR3 totals 18 residues. The DNA of the CDR3 is TGTGCAAGTCGCCCGGGACTAGCGGGAGGTATACCCACAGATACGCAGTATTTT. Translation gives CASRPGLAGGIPTDTQYF.

This clone has just one count. The chain is built from TRBV2 and TRBJ1-1, with D possibly being TRBD1 (5 bases). Trimming took off 2 bases at V and 6 bases at J, with 10 bases between the two ends. Germline V gene data show CDR1 as SNHLY and CDR2 as FYNNEI. The CDR3 runs 13 residues. DNA of the CDR3: TGTGCCAGCAGTGAAAGTGTAGGGGCTGAAGCTTTCTTT. Residues: CASSESVGAEAFF.

This clone was observed a single time. CDR3 sequence (DNA): TGTGCCAGCAGTTTACCTGGCCTGGAAACTGAAGCTTTCTTT. Amino acid sequence: CASSLPGLETEAFF. The chain links TRBV28 to TRBJ1-1; D unresolved. The CDR3 has 14 amino acids. Trimming removed 2 bases from V and 5 bases from J, with 12 bases in between. Germline values: CDR1 MDHEN, CDR2 SYDVKM.

The rearrangement joins TRBV19 to TRBJ1-4; D ambiguous. CDR1 and CDR2 from the germline V gene are LNHDA and SQIVND (reference sequence). Trimming pared 5 bases from V and 7 bases from J, leaving 17 bases between. This CDR3 comprises 15 residues. The CDR3 spells CASSPRIKYGEKLFF. The CDR3 DNA reads as TGTGCCAGTAGTCCCCGTATTAAATATGGTGAAAAACTGTTTTTT.

CDR3 DNA: TGTGCCACTTTAGCGGGAGGCACAAACATTCAGTACTTC. It translates to CATLAGGTNIQYF. The chain joins TRBV13 to TRBJ2-4; 10 bases agree with TRBD2. CDR1 is PRHDT, CDR2 FYEKMQ, per germline (reference sequence). This CDR3 region has 13 residues. J was trimmed by 6 bases and V by 10 bases; bases with no gene match: 6. Full variable domain (outside the CDR3, taken from reference TRBV13 and TRBJ2-4): AAGVIQSPRHLIKEKRETATLKCYPIPRHDTVYWYQQGPGQDPQFLISFYEKMQSDKGSIPDRFSAQQFSDYHSELNMSSLELGDSALYFCATLAGGTNIQYFGAGTRLSVL.

Only one count was recorded for this clone. The same CDR3 is also encoded by other DNA sequences in this sample. The chain couples TRBV20-1 to TRBJ2-7, with D unresolved. V gave up 3 bases and J gave up 0 bases, with 3 bases separating them. From germline, CDR1 is DFQATT and CDR2 SNEGSKA (reference sequence). This CDR3 has 11 amino acids. In DNA, the CDR3 is TGCAGTGCTAGGGGCTCCTACGAGCAGTACTTC. Translation gives CSARGSYEQYF.

The rearrangement links TRBV11-2 to TRBJ2-1; D is possibly TRBD2 (5 bases). This CDR3 region has 12 residues. V was cut by 4 bases and J by 10 bases, with 11 bases left in between. Germline V gene sequence: CDR1 SGHAT, CDR2 FQNNGV. CDR3 nucleotide sequence: TGTGCCAGCAGCTCCCGGGGAGACGAGCAGTTCTTC. Translated, it gives CASSSRGDEQFF.

This chain connects TRBV5-1 to TRBJ1-1; no reliable D call. The CDR3 extends over 12 amino acids. With 0 bases removed from V and 6 bases from J, the gap between germline ends came to 6 bases. CDR1 and CDR2 from the germline V gene are SGHRS and YFSETQ. As DNA, the CDR3 is TGCGCCAGCAGCTTGGGAGTAGCTGAAGCTTTCTTT. Its protein product is CASSLGVAEAFF.

This clone came up once. The chain uses TRBV10-3 and TRBJ2-7; TRBD1 agrees at 7 bases. Trimming removed 4 bases from V and 3 bases from J; junction bases left unmatched: 6. CDR1 is ENHRY and CDR2 is SYGVKD in the germline V gene. The CDR3 consists of 14 residues. The CDR3 region is CAISGTGSLYEQYF. The CDR3 coding sequence is TGTGCCATCAGTGGGACAGGCAGTCTCTACGAGCAGTACTTC.

The V and J genes are TRBV18 and TRBJ2-2; no reliable D call. In germline, CDR1 is KGHSH, CDR2 LQKENI. The V and J ends lost 5 bases and 5 bases respectively, with 9 bases between them. CDR3 length equals 13 residues. CDR3 in amino acids: CASSGLSTGELFF. CDR3 coding DNA: TGTGCCAGCTCAGGCCTTTCTACCGGGGAGCTGTTTTTT.

V gene TRBV13 combines with J gene TRBJ1-1, with a tentative D call TRBD1 (6 bases). The germline V and J ends were trimmed by 3 bases and 4 bases, with 18 bases remaining between them. The CDR3 consists of 16 residues. The germline V gene has CDR1 PRHDT and CDR2 FYEKMQ (reference sequence). CDR3 sequence (DNA): TGTGCCAGCAGCTTTCTGCAGGGGTCACATGGCACTGAAGCTTTCTTT. Amino acid sequence: CASSFLQGSHGTEAFF.

CDR3 bases: TGTGCCAGCAGCAGACCGCCAACCTACGAGCAGTACTTC. It specifies CASSRPPTYEQYF. The chain employs TRBV5-5 and TRBJ2-7; D is unresolved. Germline V CDR1 and CDR2: SGHKS, YYEKEE (reference sequence). Trimming stripped 4 bases from V and 2 bases from J, with 10 bases between. This CDR3 is 13 amino acids long.

The sample holds one count of this clone. This rearrangement joins TRBV18 to TRBJ2-3, with D tentatively TRBD1 (5 bases). There are 14 residues in the CDR3. Germline CDR1 and CDR2: KGHSH and LQKENI. The germline V and J ends were trimmed by 2 bases and 3 bases, with 9 bases remaining between them. The CDR3 protein is CASSPDSKTDTQYF. The CDR3 coding sequence is TGTGCCAGCTCACCAGACAGTAAAACAGATACGCAGTATTTT.

The V call is TRBV6-6, the J call TRBJ1-5, with D uncertain. CDR1 and CDR2 (germline): MNHNY, SVGAGI (reference sequence). Deletions cut 2 bases from V and 1 base from J, with 12 bases between. This CDR3 spans 16 amino acids. The CDR3 coding sequence is TGTGCCAGCAGTTACCTCGAACCTAACAGCAATCAGCCCCAGCATTTT. Its protein product is CASSYLEPNSNQPQHF.

The gene calls are TRBV5-6 and TRBJ2-5; TRBD1 aligns across 7 bases. Trimming cost V 7 bases and J 4 bases; bases outside gene matches: 22. The length of the CDR3 is 18 residues. Germline CDR1 is SGHDT and CDR2 is YYEEEE. CDR3 loop: CASGQRGRGDRGGETQYF. The CDR3 DNA follows: TGTGCCAGCGGCCAAAGGGGGCGAGGGGATCGAGGGGGAGAGACCCAGTACTTC.

This clone occurred once. The rearrangement uses TRBV10-3 and TRBJ2-7; 13 nucleotides match TRBD2. V shed 4 bases, J shed 1 base, and the junction held 7 bases outside the gene matches. The CDR3 runs to 17 residues. Germline V lookup: CDR1 ENHRY, CDR2 SYGVKD. CDR3 nucleotides: TGTGCCATCAGTGGACCCACTAGCGGGAGGGAGTCCTACGAGCAGTACTTC. Translating gives CAISGPTSGRESYEQYF.

This chain uses TRBV21-1 with TRBJ2-1; the DNA was not used to check the table's D call, TRBD1. TRBV21-1 is a pseudogene segment. The length of the CDR3 is 14 residues. The CDR3 reads CASSSTGGEDEQFF. The CDR3 DNA reads as TGTGCCAGCAGCAGCACAGGGGGCGAAGATGAGCAGTTCTTC.

The chain links TRBV5-1 to TRBJ1-1; tentatively, D is TRBD1 (6 bases). V was pared by 5 bases and J by 4 bases, with 12 bases between. This CDR3 is built from 13 residues. In germline, CDR1 is SGHRS, CDR2 YFSETQ. The chain's CDR3 is CASSTGWSTEAFF. In nucleotides, the CDR3 is TGCGCCAGCAGTACAGGGTGGAGCACTGAAGCTTTCTTT.

The chain employs TRBV20-1 and TRBJ2-7; D uncertain. Germline V gene sequence: CDR1 DFQATT, CDR2 SNEGSKA (reference sequence). This CDR3 contains 11 residues. Trimming took 3 bases from V and 5 from J, leaving 8 bases between them. The CDR3 protein is CSASTNDEQYF. CDR3 sequence (DNA): TGCAGTGCTAGTACCAATGACGAGCAGTACTTC.

The CDR3: CASSLKKGADTQYF. As DNA, the CDR3 is TGTGCCAGCAGCTTGAAGAAAGGGGCAGATACGCAGTATTTT. The chain is built from TRBV5-4 and TRBJ2-3, with a weak D call TRBD1 (5 bases). This CDR3 is built from 14 residues. Trimming left V 1 base short and J 4 bases short, with 10 bases between. Germline V gene data show CDR1 as SGHNT and CDR2 as YYREEE (reference sequence).